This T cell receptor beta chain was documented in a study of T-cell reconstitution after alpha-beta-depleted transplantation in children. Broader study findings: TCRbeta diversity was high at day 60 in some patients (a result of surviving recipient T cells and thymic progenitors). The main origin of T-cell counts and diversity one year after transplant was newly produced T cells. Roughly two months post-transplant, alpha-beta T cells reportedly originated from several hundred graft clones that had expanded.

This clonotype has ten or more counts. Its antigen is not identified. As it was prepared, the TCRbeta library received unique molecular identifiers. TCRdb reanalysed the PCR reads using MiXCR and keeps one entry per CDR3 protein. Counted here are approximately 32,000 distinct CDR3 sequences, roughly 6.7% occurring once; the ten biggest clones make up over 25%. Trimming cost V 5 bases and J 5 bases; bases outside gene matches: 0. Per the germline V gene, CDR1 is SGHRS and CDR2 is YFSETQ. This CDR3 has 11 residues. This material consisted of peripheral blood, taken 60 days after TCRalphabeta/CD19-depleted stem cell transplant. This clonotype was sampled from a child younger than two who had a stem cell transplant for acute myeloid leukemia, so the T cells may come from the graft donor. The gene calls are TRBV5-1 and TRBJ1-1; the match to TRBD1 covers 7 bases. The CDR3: CASRQGTEAFF. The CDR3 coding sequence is TGCGCCAGCAGACAGGGGACTGAAGCTTTCTTT.